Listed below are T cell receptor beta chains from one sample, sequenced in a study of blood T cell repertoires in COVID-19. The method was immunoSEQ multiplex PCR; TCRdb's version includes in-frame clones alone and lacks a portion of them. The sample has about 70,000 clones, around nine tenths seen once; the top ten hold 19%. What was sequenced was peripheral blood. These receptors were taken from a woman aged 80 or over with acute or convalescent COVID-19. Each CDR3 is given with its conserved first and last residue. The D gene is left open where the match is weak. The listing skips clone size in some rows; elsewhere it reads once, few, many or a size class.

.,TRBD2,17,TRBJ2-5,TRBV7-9,CASSLGSIAGMRETQYF
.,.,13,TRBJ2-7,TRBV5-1,CASSRQVSYEQYF
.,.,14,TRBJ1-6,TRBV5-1,CASSLGTGMAPLHF
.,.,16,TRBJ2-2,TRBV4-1,CASSQVQGTNTGELFF
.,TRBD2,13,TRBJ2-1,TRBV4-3,CASSQEPREPQFF
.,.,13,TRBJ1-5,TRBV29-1,CSAAGAYNQPQHF
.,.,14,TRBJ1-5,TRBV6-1,CASSERRGNQPQHF
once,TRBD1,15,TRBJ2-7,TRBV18,CASSPRDRGTGEQYF
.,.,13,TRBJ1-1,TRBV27,CASSFVGNTEAFF
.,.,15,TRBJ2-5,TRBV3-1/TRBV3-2,CASSQVTNIRETQYF
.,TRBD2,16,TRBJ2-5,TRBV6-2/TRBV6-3,CASSPWTSPTQETQYF
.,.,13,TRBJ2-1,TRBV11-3,CASSLVRGNEQFF
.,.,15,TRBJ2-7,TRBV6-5,CASMRRGLFTGEQYF
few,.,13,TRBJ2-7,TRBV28,CASSPDSPYEQYF
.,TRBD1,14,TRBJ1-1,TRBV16,CASSQDRVNTEAFF
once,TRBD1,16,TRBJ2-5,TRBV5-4,CASSWRRTGSGETQYF
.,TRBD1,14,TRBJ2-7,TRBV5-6,CASSLTGGPYEQYF
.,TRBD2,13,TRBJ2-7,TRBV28,CASSPGGLGEQYF
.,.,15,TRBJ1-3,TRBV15,CATSRPAGTGNTIYF
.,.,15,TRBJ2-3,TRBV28,CASSPPGGGTDTQYF
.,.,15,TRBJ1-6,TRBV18,CASTLDSSYNSPLHF
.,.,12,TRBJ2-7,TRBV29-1,CSVGASAYEQYF
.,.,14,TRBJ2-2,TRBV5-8,CASSLLANTGELFF
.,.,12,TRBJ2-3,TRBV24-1,CATSDSPGTQYF
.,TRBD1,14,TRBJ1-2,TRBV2,CASSEGTGLYGYTF
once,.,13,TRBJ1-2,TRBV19,CASTAGFYDGYTF
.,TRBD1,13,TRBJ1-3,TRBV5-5,CASSRDSGNTIYF
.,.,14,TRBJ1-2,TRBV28,CASRWGRASYGYTF
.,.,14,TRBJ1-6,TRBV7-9,CASSLWGRNSPLHF
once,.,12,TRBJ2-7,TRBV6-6,CASQGQNREQYF
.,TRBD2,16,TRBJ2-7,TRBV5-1,CASSPGLAGAIYEQYF
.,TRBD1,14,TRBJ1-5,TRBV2,CASRPGTAWQPQHF
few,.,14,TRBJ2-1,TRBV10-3,CAISESTTADEQFF
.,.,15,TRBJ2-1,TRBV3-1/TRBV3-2,CASSPNPRSYNEQFF
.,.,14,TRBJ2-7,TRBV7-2,CASSYPPAGQEQYF
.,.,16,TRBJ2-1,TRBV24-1,CATSDSTRGTYNEQFF
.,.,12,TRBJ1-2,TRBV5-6,CASSNGGYGYTF
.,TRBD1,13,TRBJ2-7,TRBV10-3,CAIRRQGPYEQYF
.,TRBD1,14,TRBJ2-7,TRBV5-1,CASSWRTGEGEQYF
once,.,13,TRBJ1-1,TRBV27,CASSLFLGAEAFF
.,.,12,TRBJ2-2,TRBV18,CASSPPKGELFF
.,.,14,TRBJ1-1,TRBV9,CASRPGGANTEAFF
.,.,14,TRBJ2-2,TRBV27,CASSLPHRGGELFF
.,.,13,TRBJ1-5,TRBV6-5,CASTDSYNQPQHF
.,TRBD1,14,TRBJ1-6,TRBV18,CASSPGTDNSPLHF
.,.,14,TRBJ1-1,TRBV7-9,CASSSRGGEEVAFF
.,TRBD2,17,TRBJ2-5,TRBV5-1,CASSLGAGTSGQETQYF
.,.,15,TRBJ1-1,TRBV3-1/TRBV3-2,CASSPRGSVRTEAFF
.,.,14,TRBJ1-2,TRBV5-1,CASSLGQNLYGYTF
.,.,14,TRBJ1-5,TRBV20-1,CSASRAGRNQPQHF
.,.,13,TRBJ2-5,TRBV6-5,CASYLDSQETQYF
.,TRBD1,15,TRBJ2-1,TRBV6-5,CASSYTWMTGNEQFF
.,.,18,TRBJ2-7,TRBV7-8,CASSLATLAQGVSYEQYF
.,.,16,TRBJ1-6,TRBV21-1,CASSRHRDRGCSPLHF
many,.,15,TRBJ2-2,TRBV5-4,CASSESAQFTGELFF